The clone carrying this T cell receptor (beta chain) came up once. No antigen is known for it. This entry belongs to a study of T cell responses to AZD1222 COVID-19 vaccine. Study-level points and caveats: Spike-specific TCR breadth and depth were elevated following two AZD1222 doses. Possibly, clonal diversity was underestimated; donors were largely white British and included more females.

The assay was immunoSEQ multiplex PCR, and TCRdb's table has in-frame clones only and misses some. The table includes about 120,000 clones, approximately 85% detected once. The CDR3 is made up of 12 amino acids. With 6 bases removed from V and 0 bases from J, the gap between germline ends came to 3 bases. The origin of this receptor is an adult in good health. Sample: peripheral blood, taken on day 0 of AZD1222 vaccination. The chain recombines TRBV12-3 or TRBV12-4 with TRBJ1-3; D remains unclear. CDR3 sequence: CASRLSGNTIYF. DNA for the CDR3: TGTGCCAGCAGACTCTCTGGAAACACCATATATTTT.